This is a list of T cell receptor beta chains from one sample in a study of metastatic and nonmetastatic thyroid tumors. TCRdb re-clonotyped the PCR reads through MiXCR. The sample has around 7,000 clones; around 34% are singletons. The source material was adjacent normal tissue. Source of these receptors: a female donor with papillary thyroid cancer or a benign thyroid nodule (not recorded which). Some clones in this sample may be carry-over from other donors' samples. The CDR3 runs from the conserved cysteine through the conserved F or W. The order of the fields is V gene, J gene, clone size, D gene, CDR3 DNA, CDR3 protein. The D gene is left open where the match is weak. Clone size is shown for a subset of rows, as once, few, many or a class of expanded clone.

V gene: TRBV6-1
J gene: TRBJ1-6
clone size: few
D gene: .
CDR3 DNA: TGTGCCAGCGGATCCTTAGGACATGGGAATAATTCACCCCTCCACTTT
CDR3 protein: CASGSLGHGNNSPLHF

V gene: TRBV7-2
J gene: TRBJ2-7
clone size: .
D gene: TRBD2
CDR3 DNA: TGTGCCAGCAGCTTAGTGGGGACTACTAACTACGAGCAGTACTTC
CDR3 protein: CASSLVGTTNYEQYF

V gene: TRBV20-1
J gene: TRBJ2-1
clone size: .
D gene: TRBD2
CDR3 DNA: TGCAGTGCGATAACTAGCGGGGGGGAGTACAATGAGCAGTTCTTC
CDR3 protein: CSAITSGGEYNEQFF

V gene: TRBV6-5
J gene: TRBJ1-2
clone size: few
D gene: TRBD1
CDR3 DNA: TGTGCCAGCAGTTACTCATTGACAGGGCACTATGGCTACACCTTC
CDR3 protein: CASSYSLTGHYGYTF

V gene: TRBV7-3
J gene: TRBJ2-7
clone size: .
D gene: TRBD1
CDR3 DNA: TGTGCCAGCAGCCTTGGACAGGGGACTCGCTACGAGCAGTACTTC
CDR3 protein: CASSLGQGTRYEQYF

V gene: TRBV11-2
J gene: TRBJ2-7
clone size: .
D gene: TRBD2
CDR3 DNA: TGTGCCAGTCACCAACTAGCGGGATATTACGAGCAGTACTTC
CDR3 protein: CASHQLAGYYEQYF

V gene: TRBV6-1
J gene: TRBJ1-1
clone size: .
D gene: .
CDR3 DNA: TGTGCCAGTAGGGGGGTGACGGTGGTGAACACTGAATCTTTCTTT
CDR3 protein: CASRGVTVVNTESFF

V gene: TRBV19
J gene: TRBJ1-1
clone size: .
D gene: .
CDR3 DNA: TGTGCCAGTAGTATCCACCAAAAAAACACTGAAGCTTTCTTT
CDR3 protein: CASSIHQKNTEAFF

V gene: TRBV28
J gene: TRBJ1-4
clone size: few
D gene: TRBD1
CDR3 DNA: TGTGCCAGCAGTTTCCATTCCGGGACAGGGCTTGAAAAACTGTTTTTT
CDR3 protein: CASSFHSGTGLEKLFF

V gene: TRBV6-6
J gene: TRBJ1-1
clone size: few
D gene: .
CDR3 DNA: TGTGCCAGCAGTTACGCGCGCCGGGAAACTGAAGCTTTCTTT
CDR3 protein: CASSYARRETEAFF

V gene: TRBV10-3
J gene: TRBJ2-5
clone size: once
D gene: TRBD2
CDR3 DNA: TGTGCCATCAGTGGGACTAGCGGGGGGGCCGGAGAGACCCAGTACTTC
CDR3 protein: CAISGTSGGAGETQYF

V gene: TRBV28
J gene: TRBJ2-7
clone size: .
D gene: .
CDR3 DNA: TGTGCCAGCAGCCGTCTCTACGAGCAGTACTTC
CDR3 protein: CASSRLYEQYF

V gene: TRBV5-1
J gene: TRBJ2-1
clone size: .
D gene: TRBD2
CDR3 DNA: TGCGCCAGCAGACAGGGACTAGCGGGGGGGCAAAATGAGCAGTTCTTC
CDR3 protein: CASRQGLAGGQNEQFF

V gene: TRBV4-1
J gene: TRBJ2-7
clone size: few
D gene: TRBD1
CDR3 DNA: TGCGCCAGCAGCCAAGATCTAGGCAGCCGGGACAGTCTAAGCTCCTACGAGCAGTACTTC
CDR3 protein: CASSQDLGSRDSLSSYEQYF

V gene: TRBV6-4
J gene: TRBJ1-2
clone size: .
D gene: .
CDR3 DNA: TGTGCCAGCACATATGGCTACACCTTC
CDR3 protein: CASTYGYTF

V gene: TRBV5-1
J gene: TRBJ2-1
clone size: .
D gene: TRBD2
CDR3 DNA: TGCGCCAGCAGCTTGATTAGCGGGTATTACAATGAGCAGTTCTTC
CDR3 protein: CASSLISGYYNEQFF

V gene: TRBV3-1
J gene: TRBJ1-5
clone size: medium-sized
D gene: TRBD1
CDR3 DNA: TGTGCCAGCAGCCAACGACAGGGGTATCAGCCCCAGCATTTT
CDR3 protein: CASSQRQGYQPQHF

V gene: TRBV7-3
J gene: TRBJ2-1
clone size: once
D gene: .
CDR3 DNA: TGTGCCAGCAGCTTTGACCACCAACTCTACAATGAGCAGTTCTTC
CDR3 protein: CASSFDHQLYNEQFF

V gene: TRBV6-1
J gene: TRBJ2-7
clone size: few
D gene: .
CDR3 DNA: TGTGCCAGCACAGGGGCCTGGGGATGGACTTACGAGCAGTACTTC
CDR3 protein: CASTGAWGWTYEQYF

V gene: TRBV3-1
J gene: TRBJ1-4
clone size: .
D gene: .
CDR3 DNA: TGTGCCAGCAACGGCCGGCAGGGAAATGAAAAACTGTTTTTT
CDR3 protein: CASNGRQGNEKLFF

V gene: TRBV6-5
J gene: TRBJ2-3
clone size: large
D gene: TRBD1
CDR3 DNA: TGTGCCAGCACCTTCTCGAGACAGGGGCCTAGCACAGATACGCAGTATTTT
CDR3 protein: CASTFSRQGPSTDTQYF

V gene: TRBV2
J gene: TRBJ1-1
clone size: few
D gene: .
CDR3 DNA: TGTGCCAGCAGTGGACAGGCTGAAGCTTTCTTT
CDR3 protein: CASSGQAEAFF

V gene: TRBV20-1
J gene: TRBJ2-4
clone size: medium-sized
D gene: .
CDR3 DNA: TGCAGTGCTATGGACGGTTTAGCCAAAAACATTCAGTACTTC
CDR3 protein: CSAMDGLAKNIQYF

V gene: TRBV9
J gene: TRBJ2-1
clone size: medium-sized
D gene: .
CDR3 DNA: TGTGCCAGCAGCGTAGCTGCGGCTTCCGGGGATGAGCAGTTCTTC
CDR3 protein: CASSVAAASGDEQFF

V gene: TRBV4-1
J gene: TRBJ1-4
clone size: .
D gene: TRBD1
CDR3 DNA: TGCGCCAGCAGCCTACGACAGGGAGGAGCTGAAAAACTGTTTTTT
CDR3 protein: CASSLRQGGAEKLFF

V gene: TRBV20-1
J gene: TRBJ2-1
clone size: .
D gene: TRBD2
CDR3 DNA: TGCAGTGCGGAAGATAGCGGCATGGGGAGGGGTGAGCAGTTCTTC
CDR3 protein: CSAEDSGMGRGEQFF

V gene: TRBV5-1
J gene: TRBJ2-3
clone size: .
D gene: .
CDR3 DNA: TGCGCCAGCAGTCGGGCCACAGGGACAGATACGCAGTATTTT
CDR3 protein: CASSRATGTDTQYF

V gene: TRBV6-2/TRBV6-3
J gene: TRBJ2-1
clone size: few
D gene: TRBD2
CDR3 DNA: TGTGCCAACAGTTACTCGGGGGGGAATGAGCAGTTCTTC
CDR3 protein: CANSYSGGNEQFF

V gene: TRBV12-5
J gene: TRBJ1-6
clone size: few
D gene: TRBD1
CDR3 DNA: TGTGCTAGTAGACAGGGGGCCAACCCACCCCTCCACTTT
CDR3 protein: CASRQGANPPLHF

V gene: TRBV6-2/TRBV6-3
J gene: TRBJ1-5
clone size: few
D gene: .
CDR3 DNA: TGTGCCAGCAGCCACCCCGGCAGCACCAGCAATCAGCCCCAGCATTTT
CDR3 protein: CASSHPGSTSNQPQHF

V gene: TRBV2
J gene: TRBJ2-7
clone size: large
D gene: TRBD1
CDR3 DNA: TGTGCCAGCAGTGTGCCAGGGGGATACGAGCAGTACTTC
CDR3 protein: CASSVPGGYEQYF

V gene: TRBV24-1
J gene: TRBJ2-2
clone size: .
D gene: TRBD2
CDR3 DNA: TGTGCCACCAGTGACTACGGACTAGCGGGAGGCTCGAACACCGGGGAGCTGTTTTTT
CDR3 protein: CATSDYGLAGGSNTGELFF

V gene: TRBV2
J gene: TRBJ1-1
clone size: .
D gene: TRBD1
CDR3 DNA: TGTGCCAGCAAAGAGACAGGGGGAACTGAAGCTTTCTTT
CDR3 protein: CASKETGGTEAFF